Each of the 14 T cell receptor beta chains below was sequenced from the same sample in a study of cytomegalovirus exposure and HLA in healthy donors. Researchers ran the PCR with 60 Vbeta and 13 Jbeta primers. TCRdb keeps only in-frame clones here, not all; method: immunoSEQ multiplex PCR. The profile shows roughly 100,000 clones, around three quarters of them singletons. Sequenced material: PBMCs. The source is a man aged 50 or older in good health and CMV-seropositive.

The CDR3 loop reads CASSQRLAEAFF. The CDR3 DNA reads as TGTGCCAGCAGCCAAAGACTCGCTGAAGCTTTCTTT. The chain couples TRBV6-6 to TRBJ1-1; no clear D. In germline, CDR1 is MNHNY, CDR2 SVGAGI (reference sequence). Deletions cut 6 bases from V and 6 bases from J, with 11 bases between. CDR3 length: 12 amino acids.

The rearrangement joins TRBV6-1 to TRBJ2-7, with D possibly being TRBD2 (5 bases). V lost 0 bases, J lost 3 bases, and 9 bases lay in between. CDR1 MNHNS and CDR2 SASEGT come from the germline V gene. The CDR3 totals 14 residues. CDR3 region: CASSEASGDYEQYF. The CDR3 DNA reads TGTGCCAGCAGTGAAGCGTCCGGGGACTACGAGCAGTACTTC.

The rearrangement uses TRBV6-5 and TRBJ1-1; TRBD1 matches at 8 bases. CDR3 length: 15 residues. The junction had 5 bases not matched to a gene; V was cut back by 5 bases and J by 0 bases. The germline CDR1 and CDR2 sequences are MNHEY and SVGAGI. Here the CDR3 reads CASSRPDRVNTEAFF. CDR3 DNA: TGTGCCAGCAGTCGACCGGACAGGGTGAACACTGAAGCTTTCTTT.

The genes are TRBV23-1 and TRBJ2-2; 7 nucleotides agree with TRBD1. TRBV23-1 is sorted into the ORF group, with uncertain function. The CDR3 consists of 13 residues. V shed 10 bases, J shed 4 bases, and the junction held 6 bases outside the gene matches. For the CDR3, the DNA is TGCGCCAACGGACAGGTCAGCACCGGGGAGCTGTTTTTT. This sequence encodes CANGQVSTGELFF.

The chain couples TRBV27 to TRBJ2-1; 7 bases are a match to TRBD1. Trimming took 6 bases from V and 4 from J; bases not matched to a gene: 9. Germline-derived CDR1 and CDR2 are MNHEY and SMNVEV (reference sequence). The CDR3 contains 15 residues. CDR3 protein: CASSMDRSVYNEQFF. CDR3 in DNA: TGTGCCAGCAGCATGGACAGGTCAGTTTACAATGAGCAGTTCTTC.

The chain combines TRBV9 with TRBJ2-7; perhaps TRBD2 as D (6 bases). V lost 3 bases, J lost 1 base, and 11 bases lay in between. CDR1 and CDR2 from the germline V gene are SGDLS and YYNGEE. The CDR3 sequence is 14 residues long. Written as DNA, the CDR3 is TGTGCCAGCAGCGAGGGGACTGGTTCCTACGAGCAGTACTTC. Its protein product is CASSEGTGSYEQYF.

Concerning this clone itself: Its ends do not fully match the called genes, so a read error is possible. The chain is built from TRBV6-1 and TRBJ2-4, with 7 bases matching TRBD2. The CDR3 has 16 amino acids. The germline V gene has CDR1 MNHNS and CDR2 SASEGT. The CDR3 DNA reads TGTGCCAGCAGTGAAGCGGCTAGCGGTGCCAAAGACATTCAGTACTTC. Protein: CASSEAASGAKDIQYF.

V gene TRBV18 combines with J gene TRBJ2-1, with 7 nucleotides matching TRBD2. J lost 4 bases, V lost 4 bases, and 16 bases had no gene match. Per the germline V gene, CDR1 is KGHSH and CDR2 is LQKENI. This CDR3 is 18 amino acids long. For the CDR3, the DNA is TGTGCCAGCTCACGAATTGGGGGAATCAGCGGGAATTACAATGAGCAGTTCTTC. This codes for CASSRIGGISGNYNEQFF.

A note on this clone: This sample includes further DNA sequences coding for the same CDR3. CDR3 loop: CASTRTGPYEQYF. The CDR3 DNA reads TGTGCCAGCACTAGGACAGGGCCCTACGAGCAGTACTTC. J is TRBJ2-7 and V is TRBV28, with TRBD1 matching over 8 bases. CDR1 and CDR2 (germline): MDHEN, SYDVKM. The CDR3 covers 13 residues. V was pared by 7 bases and J by 2 bases, with 4 bases of the junction left unmatched. The full variable domain, its missing parts supplied by reference TRBV28 and TRBJ2-7, is DVKVTQSSRYLVKRTGEKVFLECVQDMDHENMFWYRQDPGLGLRLIYFSYDVKMKEKGDIPEGYSVSREKKERFSLILESASTNQTSMYLCASTRTGPYEQYFGPGTRLTVT.

The chain couples TRBV2 to TRBJ2-5; no definite D call. The V gene lost 11 bases and the J gene lost 4 bases, with 8 bases spanning the gap. This CDR3 spans 10 amino acids. The V gene's germline CDR1 is SNHLY and CDR2 FYNNEI. The CDR3 region is CASQAETQYF. The CDR3 nucleotides are TGTGCCTCTCAGGCAGAGACCCAGTACTTC.

The chain employs TRBV7-2 and TRBJ2-3, with 12 bases matching TRBD2. The ends lost 3 bases at V and 3 bases at J; junction bases unmatched: 10. CDR3 length: 18 amino acids. In germline, CDR1 is SGHTA, CDR2 FQGNSA. CDR3 loop: CASSFEATSGSGTDTQYF. In nucleotides, the CDR3 is TGTGCCAGCAGCTTCGAGGCGACTAGCGGGAGTGGTACAGATACGCAGTATTTT. Variable domain in full (rest from reference TRBV7-2 and TRBJ2-3): GAGVSQSPSNKVTEKGKDVELRCDPISGHTALYWYRQSLGQGLEFLIYFQGNSAPDKSGLPSDRFSAERTGGSVSTLTIQRTQQEDSAVYLCASSFEATSGSGTDTQYFGPGTRLTVL.

The CDR3 coding sequence is TGTGCCAGCAGTGCCCCCGGGACAGCGGTTCCCGGGGAGCTGTTTTTT. This codes for CASSAPGTAVPGELFF. The V call is TRBV28, the J call TRBJ2-2, with 7 bases fitting TRBD1. This CDR3 is 16 amino acids long. The junction had 12 bases not matched to a gene; V was cut back by 5 bases and J by 6 bases. Germline CDR1 is MDHEN and CDR2 is SYDVKM.

V usage is TRBV2 and J usage is TRBJ2-2; 8 bases agree with TRBD2. The J segment lost 4 bases and the V segment lost 3 bases, leaving 7 bases of the junction unmatched. The CDR3 sequence is 16 residues long. Germline V gene sequence: CDR1 SNHLY, CDR2 FYNNEI. The CDR3 spells CASSEDAAGVTGELFF. CDR3 sequence (DNA): TGTGCCAGCAGTGAGGACGCAGCGGGAGTCACCGGGGAGCTGTTTTTT.

The CDR3 protein is CASSFTGSIEQYF. CDR3 DNA: TGTGCCAGCAGCTTTACAGGGAGTATCGAGCAGTACTTC. The J gene is TRBJ2-7, the V gene TRBV7-9; D perhaps matches TRBD1 (6 bases). Trimming took 3 bases from V and 6 from J, leaving 12 bases between them. The CDR3 has 13 residues. Germline V lookup: CDR1 SEHNR, CDR2 FQNEAQ (reference sequence).